Here is one T cell receptor beta chain with its context. Its specificity is not known. The data stem from a study of beta chain features in type 1 diabetes. Study summary: All samples yielded 100 million to 140 million examined sorted cells.

TCRB transcripts that were expressed got sequenced, as all of the isolated RNA had been reverse transcribed. TCRdb's table, derived via immunoSEQ multiplex PCR, lists solely in-frame clones and lacks some. This table has about 240,000 clones, approximately 15% appearing once. Purity exceeding 95% was reached by all sorted populations. Study-wide findings and caveats: Patients' naive, central memory and regulatory TCRB repertoires appeared more alike than those of healthy donors. Across all four CD4+ subsets, people with type 1 diabetes showed modestly shorter TCRB CDR3s.

This clonotype was obtained from a man aged 25-45 years with type 1 diabetes. Material: naive CD4+ T cells from blood.

The CDR3, as DNA: TGTGCCAGCAGTGTTCAGGGACTAGCTGTCTACGAGCAGTACTTC. The encoded protein is CASSVQGLAVYEQYF. The genes are TRBV2 and TRBJ2-7, with 9 positions matching TRBD2. CDR1 is SNHLY and CDR2 is FYNNEI in the germline V gene. V trimming: 4 bases; J trimming: 3 bases; junction bases outside the gene matches: 7. This CDR3 has 15 residues.